This TCR beta chain is drawn from a study of blood T cells in healthy people across ages. In its sample, this clonotype was seen a few times. The V gene's germline CDR1 is SGHDN and CDR2 FVKESK. V was clipped by 0 bases and J by 3 bases, with 17 bases between them. The CDR3 sequence is 17 residues long. Using a J-beta primer mix together with a sample-barcoded 5' primer, a second PCR was run for roughly 7 to 11 cycles. The study obtained at least 3 million CDR3-containing paired-end reads from every sample. In TCRdb, the 5' RACE reads were re-called with MiXCR into one record per CDR3 protein. The sample yields some 1 million distinct CDR3 sequences, under 45% seen once.

This clonotype originated in a woman aged 60-75 years in good health. The chain has TRBV14 and TRBJ1-2, with D possibly TRBD1 on 5 matching bases. The sequencing sample was made of blood. The CDR3 sequence: CASSQDEGWREYYGYTF. The CDR3 region has the DNA TGTGCCAGCAGCCAAGATGAGGGGTGGAGAGAATACTATGGCTACACCTTC.